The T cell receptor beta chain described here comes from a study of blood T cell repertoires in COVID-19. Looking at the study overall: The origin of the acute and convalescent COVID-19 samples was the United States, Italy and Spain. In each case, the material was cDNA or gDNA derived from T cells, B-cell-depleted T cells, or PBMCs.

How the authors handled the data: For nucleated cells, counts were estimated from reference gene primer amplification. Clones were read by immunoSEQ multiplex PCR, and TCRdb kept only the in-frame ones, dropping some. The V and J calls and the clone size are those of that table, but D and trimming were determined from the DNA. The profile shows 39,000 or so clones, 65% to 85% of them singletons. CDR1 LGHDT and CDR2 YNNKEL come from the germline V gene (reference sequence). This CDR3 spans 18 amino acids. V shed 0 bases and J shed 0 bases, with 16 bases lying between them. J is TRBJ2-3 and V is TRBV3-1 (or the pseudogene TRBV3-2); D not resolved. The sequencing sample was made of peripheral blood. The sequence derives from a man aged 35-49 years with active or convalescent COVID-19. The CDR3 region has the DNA TGTGCCAGCAGCCAAGACGCAGGCCGTCTTACGAGCACAGATACGCAGTATTTT. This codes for CASSQDAGRLTSTDTQYF.